This entry lists 26 T cell receptor beta chains sequenced from one sample in a study of CD8 T cells in ankylosing spondylitis. TCRdb independently ran MiXCR on the 5' RACE reads; one entry per CDR3 protein. The sample contains about 500,000 distinct CDR3 sequences, about 5.7% of which appear only once. The antigens of these receptors remain unknown. Whole-study results and caveats: A motif of under ten highly homologous TCR beta variants was seen as apparently characteristic of ankylosing spondylitis blood.

The specimen was blood, either unsorted or a sorted T cell fraction (not recorded which). These receptor sequences come from a male donor with ankylosing spondylitis.

This clonotype was seen repeatedly, ten times or more. The chain recombines TRBV4-3 with TRBJ1-1, with a weak D call TRBD1 (5 bases). Deletions cut 0 bases from V and 4 bases from J, with 21 bases between. The CDR3 runs to 18 residues. CDR1 is LGHNA and CDR2 is YSLEER in the germline V gene. In DNA form, the CDR3 reads TGCGCCAGCAGCCAAGATCTAAGCGGGTCGGGAAGGGGCACTGAAGCTTTCTTT. This encodes CASSQDLSGSGRGTEAFF.

At least ten counts were recorded for this clonotype. The V call is TRBV6-1, the J call TRBJ1-5; D unclear. V was trimmed by 7 bases and J by 2 bases, leaving 18 bases between them. CDR3 length: 16 amino acids. The germline V gene encodes CDR1 MNHNS and CDR2 SASEGT. CDR3 amino acids: CASTSNRAAGNQPQHF. CDR3 DNA: TGTGCCAGCACCTCAAACCGGGCGGCCGGCAATCAGCCCCAGCATTTT.

This sequence joins TRBV28 and TRBJ2-2; D may be TRBD1 (6 bases). Trimming pared 4 bases from V and 5 bases from J, leaving 14 bases between. The germline V gene has CDR1 MDHEN and CDR2 SYDVKM. There are 15 residues in the CDR3. CDR3 DNA sequence: TGTGCCAGCAGTTCCCAAGTTAGGGGGACCGGGGAGCTGTTTTTT. This gives the protein CASSSQVRGTGELFF.

This clonotype was found many times. The V gene is TRBV29-1, the J gene TRBJ2-5, with TRBD2 identical over 7 bases. The CDR3 length is 13 residues. Unmatched junction bases numbered 6, after V lost 7 bases and J lost 1 base. CDR1 SQVTM and CDR2 ANQGSEA come from the germline V gene. CDR3 nucleotide sequence: TGCAGCGGGGGGGGACGGCTCCAAGAGACCCAGTACTTC. This sequence encodes CSGGGRLQETQYF.

The table lists this clonotype with many counts. The chain is built from TRBV5-1 and TRBJ1-5; a possible D gene is TRBD1 (5 bases). The CDR3 is 15 amino acids. With 2 bases removed from V and 1 base from J, the gap between germline ends came to 10 bases. Germline CDR1 is SGHRS and CDR2 is YFSETQ. The CDR3 bases are TGCGCCAGCAGCTTCTTGGGGGGGAGCAATCAGCCCCAGCATTTT. Amino acid sequence: CASSFLGGSNQPQHF.

This clonotype was observed many times. The rearrangement uses TRBV27 and TRBJ2-5, with 8 bases that match TRBD2. The CDR3 runs to 13 residues. Trimming took 8 bases from V and 5 from J; bases not matched to a gene: 7. The germline V gene encodes CDR1 MNHEY and CDR2 SMNVEV (reference sequence). Here the CDR3 reads CASRDGRAETQYF. Here the CDR3 DNA reads TGTGCCAGCCGAGACGGGAGGGCCGAGACCCAGTACTTC.

This clonotype was detected many times. Its ends do not fully match the called genes, so a read error is possible. DNA for the CDR3: TGCGCCAGCAGCTTTGGCAGCACTGAAGCTTTCTTT. It is translated as CASSFGSTEAFF. The V call is TRBV7-9, the J call TRBJ1-1; D ambiguous. CDR1 SEHNR and CDR2 FQNEAQ come from the germline V gene (reference sequence). The CDR3 runs to 12 residues. The entire variable domain, with the rest obtained from reference TRBV7-9 and TRBJ1-1, is as follows: DTGVSQNPRHKITKRGQNVTFRCDPISEHNRLYWYRQTLGQGPEFLTYFQNEAQLEKSRLLSDRFSAERPKGSFSTLEIQRTEQGDSAMYLCASSFGSTEAFFGQGTRLTVV.

This clonotype was detected ten times or more. J is TRBJ1-5 and V is TRBV4-2; D possibly corresponds to TRBD1 (5 bases). The CDR3 is 17 amino acids. The V and J ends lost 0 bases and 1 base respectively, with 13 bases between them. Germline V lookup: CDR1 LGHNA, CDR2 YNFKEQ. For the CDR3, the DNA is TGTGCCAGCAGCCAAGAAGGCGCGGCAGGGAGCAATCAGCCCCAGCATTTT. Encoded protein: CASSQEGAAGSNQPQHF.

This clonotype was recorded at least ten times. The rearrangement joins TRBV7-9 to TRBJ2-1; possibly TRBD2 for D (6 bases). V dropped 5 bases and J dropped 8 bases, with 19 bases sitting between them. The CDR3 contains 15 residues. Per germline, CDR1 SEHNR and CDR2 FQNEAQ (reference sequence). The CDR3: CASSPRGTRIDEQFF. The DNA for the CDR3 is TGTGCCAGCAGCCCCCGGGGGACCAGGATCGATGAGCAGTTCTTC.

This clonotype came up many times. CDR3 sequence: CASSLKRGRSYEQYF. CDR3 DNA: TGTGCCAGCAGCTTGAAAAGGGGTAGGTCCTACGAGCAGTACTTC. This chain connects TRBV5-6 to TRBJ2-7; maybe TRBD1 (5 bases). The CDR3 extends over 15 amino acids. Germline CDR1 and CDR2: SGHDT and YYEEEE. V dropped 1 base and J dropped 1 base, with 12 bases sitting between them.

Ten or more counts support this clonotype. The chain couples TRBV5-1 to TRBJ2-1; D may be TRBD2 (6 bases). The length of the CDR3 is 15 residues. From germline, CDR1 is SGHRS and CDR2 YFSETQ. V lost 0 bases, J lost 7 bases, and 14 bases lay in between. This chain's CDR3 is CASSLAPGVENEQFF. For the CDR3, the DNA is TGCGCCAGCAGCTTGGCACCGGGAGTAGAAAATGAGCAGTTCTTC.

This clonotype was counted at least ten times. The CDR3 DNA is TGCGCCAGCAGCTTGGTGGGACTAGCGGGAGGGGAGCAGTTCTTC. This encodes CASSLVGLAGGEQFF. This chain joins TRBV5-1 and TRBJ2-1; TRBD2 aligns across 16 bases. Losses at the gene ends were 0 bases for V and 10 bases for J; bases not matched to a gene: 1. Germline CDR1 reads SGHRS; CDR2 reads YFSETQ. CDR3 length: 15 residues.

This clonotype has ten or more counts. V and J are TRBV12-3 or TRBV12-4 and TRBJ2-7; 11 bases align to TRBD2. V shed 7 bases, J shed 3 bases, and the junction held 8 bases outside the gene matches. This CDR3 has 15 residues. The CDR3 bases are TGTGCCAGCACCTGGGGCCTAGCGGGAGGCTACGAGCAGTACTTC. Translated: CASTWGLAGGYEQYF.

This clonotype was seen at least ten times. The rearrangement links TRBV27 to TRBJ2-1; D may be TRBD2 (5 bases). Germline loops: CDR1 MNHEY, CDR2 SMNVEV (reference sequence). There are 15 residues in the CDR3. Trimming pared 5 bases from V and 5 bases from J, leaving 16 bases between. CDR3 amino acids: CASSPSLRGNNEQFF. CDR3 nucleotides: TGTGCCAGCAGTCCATCACTACGGGGAAACAATGAGCAGTTCTTC.

This clonotype was counted at least ten times. V usage is TRBV7-2 and J usage is TRBJ1-4, with D possibly being TRBD1 (6 bases). CDR1 and CDR2 (germline): SGHTA, FQGNSA. Trimming took off 5 bases at V and 6 bases at J, with 16 bases between the two ends. This CDR3 contains 15 residues. CDR3 in DNA: TGTGCCAGCAGCGCGAGCGGGGGGCAGTATGAAAAACTGTTTTTT. Protein sequence: CASSASGGQYEKLFF.

The sample holds many counts of this clonotype. The J gene is TRBJ2-3, the V gene TRBV7-3; D is possibly TRBD2 (6 bases). The germline V gene encodes CDR1 SGHTA and CDR2 FQGTGA. The CDR3 length is 15 residues. V was cut by 1 base and J by 6 bases, with 14 bases left in between. DNA of the CDR3: TGTGCCAGCAGCTTAAATGGTGGAGGGCTGGATACGCAGTATTTT. Its protein is CASSLNGGGLDTQYF.

Many counts were recorded for this clonotype. The V call is TRBV15, the J call TRBJ1-4; 7 bases fit TRBD1. Trimming removed 1 base from V and 0 bases from J; junction bases left unmatched: 2. CDR1 is LNHNV and CDR2 is YYDKDF in the germline V gene (reference sequence). The CDR3 consists of 16 residues. CDR3 in DNA: TGTGCCACCAGCAGAGGCAGGGGGGCAACTAATGAAAAACTGTTTTTT. Translating gives CATSRGRGATNEKLFF. Full variable domain (rest looked up from reference TRBV15 and TRBJ1-4): DAMVIQNPRYQVTQFGKPVTLSCSQTLNHNVMYWYQQKSSQAPKLLFHYYDKDFNNEADTPDNFQSRRPNTSFCFLDIRSPGLGDTAMYLCATSRGRGATNEKLFFGSGTQLSVL.

This rearrangement joins TRBV20-1 to TRBJ2-2; no clear D gene. The CDR3 loop spans 14 amino acids. V gave up 2 bases and J gave up 1 base, with 8 bases separating them. Germline CDR1 is DFQATT and CDR2 is SNEGSKA (reference sequence). CDR3 in DNA: TGCAGTGCTAGACTGACCATGAACACCGGGGAGCTGTTTTTT. It encodes CSARLTMNTGELFF.

This clonotype has at least ten counts. The chain has TRBV29-1 and TRBJ2-5; the D is unclear. The CDR3 consists of 15 residues. Trimming shortened V by 3 bases and J by 1 base, and 15 bases separated the two germline ends. The germline gives CDR1 SQVTM, CDR2 ANQGSEA. The CDR3, as DNA: TGCAGCGTTGATGGTTCGCAGCCCACCCAAGAGACCCAGTACTTC. Amino acid sequence: CSVDGSQPTQETQYF. Complete variable domain (other parts from reference TRBV29-1 and TRBJ2-5): SAVISQKPSRDICQRGTSLTIQCQVDSQVTMMFWYRQQPGQSLTLIATANQGSEATYESGFVIDKFPISRPNLTFSTLTVSNMSPEDSSIYLCSVDGSQPTQETQYFGPGTRLLVL.

There are many counts of this clonotype. This rearrangement joins TRBV7-9 to TRBJ1-1; the D is unclear. V gave up 3 bases and J gave up 5 bases, with 10 bases separating them. The CDR3 has 13 amino acids. The germline gives CDR1 SEHNR, CDR2 FQNEAQ (reference sequence). CDR3 protein: CASSFTGVTEAFF. The CDR3 coding sequence is TGTGCCAGCAGCTTCACTGGGGTTACTGAAGCTTTCTTT.

In this sample, this clonotype turned up many times. This rearrangement joins TRBV7-2 to TRBJ2-1; TRBD1 matches at 8 bases. With 1 base clipped from V and 8 bases from J, the junction kept 7 bases outside the gene matches. Germline V gene sequence: CDR1 SGHTA, CDR2 FQGNSA. There are 15 residues in the CDR3. The CDR3 bases are TGTGCCAGCAGCTTAGGGGAGACAGGGGTCTATGAGCAGTTCTTC. Translating gives CASSLGETGVYEQFF.

This clonotype was picked up many times. The chain employs TRBV6-5 and TRBJ1-2; D is uncertain. Deletions cut 10 bases from V and 2 bases from J, with 11 bases between. Germline loops: CDR1 MNHEY, CDR2 SVGAGI. There are 12 residues in the CDR3. As DNA, the CDR3 is TGTGCCACCTTGAGGGAAAACTATGGCTACACCTTC. Its translation is CATLRENYGYTF.

This clonotype was observed at least ten times. This rearrangement joins TRBV28 to TRBJ1-6, with D perhaps TRBD1 (5 bases). V gave up 4 bases and J gave up 6 bases, with 10 bases separating them. Germline values: CDR1 MDHEN, CDR2 SYDVKM. The CDR3 length is 14 residues. For the CDR3, the DNA is TGTGCCAGCAGTTATCAGGGACCTAATTCACCCCTCCACTTT. Residues: CASSYQGPNSPLHF.

This clonotype was detected many times. The rearrangement links TRBV9 to TRBJ1-1; D is unresolved. The germline gives CDR1 SGDLS, CDR2 YYNGEE. V lost 1 base, J lost 1 base, and 5 bases lay in between. This CDR3 is built from 13 residues. CDR3: CASSVFSNTEAFF. CDR3 bases: TGTGCCAGCAGCGTATTCTCGAACACTGAAGCTTTCTTT. Filled out from reference TRBV9 and TRBJ1-1, the complete variable domain reads DSGVTQTPKHLITATGQRVTLRCSPRSGDLSVYWYQQSLDQGLQFLIQYYNGEERAKGNILERFSAQQFPDLHSELNLSSLELGDSALYFCASSVFSNTEAFFGQGTRLTVV.

This clonotype came up many times. The chain links TRBV7-9 to TRBJ2-1, with 9 bases matching TRBD2. The CDR3 spans 17 residues. Per the germline V gene, CDR1 is SEHNR and CDR2 is FQNEAQ (reference sequence). V lost 4 bases to trimming and J lost 2 bases; unmatched junction nucleotides: 9. CDR3: CASSSPTRLAAYNEQFF. The CDR3 region has the DNA TGTGCCAGCAGCTCCCCGACACGACTAGCGGCCTACAATGAGCAGTTCTTC.

There are many counts of this clonotype. J is TRBJ2-1 and V is TRBV20-1; D call uncertain. Trimming pared 1 base from V and 0 bases from J, leaving 16 bases between. The CDR3 totals 17 residues. The germline gives CDR1 DFQATT, CDR2 SNEGSKA (reference sequence). DNA for the CDR3: TGCAGTGCTAGAGGATTCCGATTAGAGAGCTCCTACAATGAGCAGTTCTTC. Translating it yields CSARGFRLESSYNEQFF.